The 10 T cell receptor beta chains listed next were all sequenced from one sample in a study of neoadjuvant nivolumab and ipilimumab in lung cancer. Measured with immunoSEQ multiplex PCR; TCRdb has only the in-frame clones, and not every one. The sample carries about 38,000 clones, approximately 89% recorded once. Specimen: peripheral blood, collected before neoadjuvant nivolumab, alone or with ipilimumab. Receptors originate from an adult with non-small cell lung cancer.

CDR3 in DNA: TGTGCCAGCAGCGTAGTTTCAGGGGACTTCACTGAAGCTTTCTTT. This translates into CASSVVSGDFTEAFF. This rearrangement joins TRBV9 to TRBJ1-1, with D maybe TRBD1 (6 bases). With 0 bases removed from V and 4 bases from J, the gap between germline ends came to 13 bases. The CDR3 spans 15 residues. Looked up from germline, CDR1 is SGDLS and CDR2 is YYNGEE. Using reference TRBV9 and TRBJ1-1 for the parts outside the CDR3, the full variable domain is DSGVTQTPKHLITATGQRVTLRCSPRSGDLSVYWYQQSLDQGLQFLIQYYNGEERAKGNILERFSAQQFPDLHSELNLSSLELGDSALYFCASSVVSGDFTEAFFGQGTRLTVV.

This chain connects TRBV6-6 to TRBJ2-5; 7 nucleotides line up with TRBD2. This CDR3 has 15 amino acids. V gave up 7 bases and J gave up 1 base; unmatched junction bases: 9. CDR1 and CDR2 from the germline V gene are MNHNY and SVGAGI (reference sequence). CDR3 coding DNA: TGTGCCAGCACCCGACTAGCCCTCGCCCAAGAGACCCAGTACTTC. Its protein is CASTRLALAQETQYF.

The chain uses TRBV19 and TRBJ2-1; unclear D gene. V was clipped by 1 base and J by 9 bases, with 10 bases between them. The CDR3 covers 13 residues. Looked up from germline, CDR1 is LNHDA and CDR2 is SQIVND (reference sequence). The CDR3 sequence: CASSIGLVSEQFF. The CDR3, as DNA: TGTGCCAGTAGTATAGGTTTGGTTTCTGAGCAGTTCTTC.

V usage is TRBV9 and J usage is TRBJ2-6; D gene unclear. The CDR3 runs to 14 residues. Germline assignment: CDR1 SGDLS and CDR2 YYNGEE. With 4 bases removed from V and 4 bases from J, the gap between germline ends came to 9 bases. The CDR3 is CASSSRVGANVLTF. The CDR3 DNA follows: TGTGCCAGCAGCTCCCGGGTGGGGGCCAACGTCCTGACTTTC.

This sequence joins TRBV4-3 and TRBJ2-1, with TRBD2 matching 8 bases. The CDR3 length is 15 residues. The J segment lost 7 bases and the V segment lost 3 bases, leaving 8 bases of the junction unmatched. From germline, CDR1 is LGHNA and CDR2 YSLEER. The CDR3 protein is CASSQLAGGKNEQFF. Written as DNA, the CDR3 is TGCGCCAGCAGCCAGCTCGCGGGAGGAAAAAATGAGCAGTTCTTC.

This chain links TRBV19 with TRBJ1-5; a weak D match, TRBD1 (6 bases). CDR3 size: 16 residues. CDR1 and CDR2 (germline): LNHDA, SQIVND (reference sequence). Trimming cost V 5 bases and J 0 bases, with 14 bases left between them. CDR3 nucleotide sequence: TGTGCCAGTAGTCAGACAGGAGGTTATAGCAATCAGCCCCAGCATTTT. Its protein product is CASSQTGGYSNQPQHF.

This chain joins TRBV4-1 and TRBJ1-1; tentatively, D is TRBD1 (5 bases). In germline, CDR1 is MGHRA, CDR2 YSYEKL. The CDR3 has 13 residues. V was trimmed by 1 base and J by 11 bases, leaving 14 bases between them. CDR3 in DNA: TGCGCCAGCAGCCAAGCGAATCAGGGTTTTGCTTTCTTT. As protein: CASSQANQGFAFF.

CDR3 sequence: CASSWGTSGVSYEQYF. The CDR3 DNA reads TGCGCCAGCAGCTGGGGGACTAGCGGGGTCTCCTACGAGCAGTACTTC. The chain recombines TRBV5-1 with TRBJ2-7; TRBD2 aligns across 13 bases. The CDR3 has 16 amino acids. J was trimmed by 0 bases and V by 3 bases; bases with no gene match: 3. The germline CDR1 and CDR2 sequences are SGHRS and YFSETQ.

J is TRBJ2-1 and V is TRBV18; 13 bases line up with TRBD2. Germline loops: CDR1 KGHSH, CDR2 LQKENI. V was pared by 2 bases and J by 0 bases, with 4 bases of the junction left unmatched. There are 18 residues in the CDR3. The CDR3 DNA is TGTGCCAGCTCACCATTTCGGACTAGCGGGAGCTCCTACAATGAGCAGTTCTTC. Its protein product is CASSPFRTSGSSYNEQFF.

V and J are TRBV10-3 and TRBJ2-3; maybe TRBD2 (6 bases). This CDR3 spans 14 amino acids. Trimming took 3 bases from V and 3 from J, leaving 10 bases between them. Per germline, CDR1 ENHRY and CDR2 SYGVKD. CDR3 nucleotides: TGTGCCATCAGTGAAAGTAGCGGTACAGATACGCAGTATTTT. The encoded protein is CAISESSGTDTQYF.